This TCR beta chain was captured in a study of control samples from healthy donors and cancer patients. The protocol was immunoSEQ multiplex PCR, while the TCRdb copy is restricted to in-frame clones and leaves out a portion. The sample yields about 160,000 clones, over 85% seen once. The germline gives CDR1 LNHDA, CDR2 SQIVND (reference sequence). CDR3 length: 13 amino acids. Trimming cost V 6 bases and J 4 bases, with 12 bases left between them. Material for sequencing was blood. The rearrangement links TRBV19 to TRBJ1-1; no firm D call. The sequence was obtained from a woman in her thirties or forties in good health. The CDR3 here is CASSPTGSTEAFF. In nucleotides, the CDR3 is TGTGCCAGTAGCCCCACGGGGTCCACTGAAGCTTTCTTT.